This T cell receptor beta chain was recovered during a study of cytomegalovirus exposure and HLA in healthy donors. The wider study: As released early, the data held roughly 85 million unique TCRs from HLA-typed donors.

A note on this clone: What it binds is unknown.

The study's findings and limits: Clonal expansion, a later analysis showed, was greater in HLA-associated TCR beta chains than in equally common others. Some public TCRs appeared in many individuals, while most sequences were rare.

The PCR ran on 60 Vbeta and 13 Jbeta primers. Method: immunoSEQ multiplex PCR; TCRdb's copy keeps in-frame clones and lacks some. The data hold around 150,000 clones, with roughly 77% observed a single time. The CDR3 runs to 15 residues. Germline CDR1 and CDR2: LGHNA and YSLEER. The V gene lost 4 bases and the J gene lost 1 base, with 13 bases spanning the gap. V is TRBV4-3 and J is TRBJ2-5, with D maybe TRBD1 (5 bases). The origin of this receptor is a woman aged 40 to 49 in good health and CMV-seropositive. The sequencing input was PBMCs. The CDR3 DNA reads TGCGCCAGCAGCCTAGGGGTAGGCAGCCAAGAGACCCAGTACTTC. Amino acids: CASSLGVGSQETQYF.